This T cell receptor beta chain was captured by sequencing in a study of multiple sclerosis patients with progressive multifocal leukoencephalopathy (dated by TCRdb to about 2019). As for the study more broadly: Controls were a few natalizumab-treated MS patients who did not develop PML, sampled longitudinally. The goal was to find JC virus-specific or public T-cell expansions that arose at the time of PML onset. Peripheral T and B cells were examined in MS patients who went on to develop PML (4 under natalizumab, 1 after alemtuzumab) as well as in treated patients who did not. Longitudinal follow-up was performed in two natalizumab-treated patients who later developed PML, from before therapy through 6 and 12 months to PML onset.

Based on the germline V gene, the CDR1 and CDR2 sequences are KGHSH and LQKENI. Trimming at the junction amounts to 2 bases on V and 4 bases on J, and the germline ends lie 14 bases apart. Measured from the cysteine to the phenylalanine, the CDR3 is 15 residues long. Just the 45-base CDR3 DNA is kept, in frame starting at base 1. The time point label of this sample denotes: before natalizumab initiation. Every listed patient had earlier received interferon beta, and every PML patient was female. Blood samples at T0 were collected prior to the first natalizumab infusion. Isolation of peripheral blood mononuclear cells was performed by Ficoll-Hypaque density gradient centrifugation. Overall study outcomes, separate from this receptor: Because the cohort was small and descriptive, it remained unclear whether the findings reflect JC virus infection or general immunocompromise. TRB clones with frequency above 0.5% were observed only in PML patients, but the clones expanded at PML onset were found to be already present before and during natalizumab therapy. Lower normalized Shannon entropy suggested less diverse TRB repertoires in most PML patients, whereas the natalizumab-treated controls showed values near 1. The analysis covered only peripheral blood, although cerebrospinal fluid or brain lymphocytes might be more informative for natalizumab-associated PML. When PML developed, neither common TRBV or TRBJ gene usage nor preferential TRBV-TRBJ pairings were detected.

A remark on this clone: Its antigen is unknown. No per-base quality is available; no much larger clone lies one base away.

TRB CDR3 regions were amplified from genomic DNA with the immunoSEQ two-step multiplex PCR at survey-level depth. Synthetic inline TR CDR3 controls covering all V-J pairings were spiked into each PCR to estimate template counts and remove amplification bias. Reads went through processing to reduce amplification and sequencing bias, and quantification was done against synthetic TR CDR3 analogs. Per the original workflow: Raw data were processed in ImmunoSEQ Analyzer, removing out-of-frame sequences and CDR3s with stop codons, and genes were named by IMGT nomenclature. Normalized Shannon entropy, defined as 1 minus Pielou's evenness, was used to summarize repertoire diversity. Two TRB sequences were counted as identical only if the two sequences had the same V gene, J gene and CDR3. Public PML clonotypes were CDR3s shared by two or more PML-onset samples but absent earlier, in controls, and in public databases. Positional CDR3 amino acid composition was analyzed in Skylign with the observed count method. This is the immuneACCESS table as TCRdb keeps it, with only in-frame sequences that have V and J called. A part of the clones is gone; compared with another copy, unresolved V genes explain less than half, and the rest is unexplained. The DNA gave D and trimming, while V, J and clone size come from that table. The sample table records 25,000 to 35,000 clones; around 90% of these occur just once. The top ten constitute 0.9% to 1.2% of the sample.

Recombination linked TRBV18 to TRBJ1-2, with the D gene uncertain. This sequence was found in a human donor with multiple sclerosis. What was sequenced was PBMCs. The DNA sequence is as follows: TGTGCCAGCTCACCATCCGTAGGGCCCAGCTATGGCTACACCTTC. Its amino acids are CASSPSVGPSYGYTF.